This paragraph reports one T cell receptor (beta chain). The CDR3 consists of 14 residues. CDR1 SGHDN and CDR2 FVKESK come from the germline V gene. With V trimmed by 3 bases and J by 2 bases, 0 bases remained unmatched. This sample was taken from a study of shared clonotypes between healthy human individuals. Overall study context: Donors were two women and a few men aged 18 to 49.

The assay was immunoSEQ multiplex PCR, and TCRdb's table has in-frame clones only and misses some. Here the sample spans a few million clones, more than 90% being singletons. This receptor was taken from a young man in good health. The chain combines TRBV14 with TRBJ1-5, with 8 bases identical to TRBD1. Material: naive CD4+ T cells sorted from blood. Subset in this sample: CD45RA+ positively selected. CDR3 amino acids: CASSQTGGNQPQHF. CDR3 sequence (DNA): TGTGCCAGCAGCCAGACAGGGGGCAATCAGCCCCAGCATTTT.